This T cell receptor beta chain was recovered during a study of early T cells in non-severe SARS-CoV-2 infection. The CDR3 runs 13 residues. The germline V gene encodes CDR1 SGHAT and CDR2 FQNNGV. Trimming removed 5 bases from V and 3 bases from J, with 11 bases in between. Attached unique molecular identifiers marked individual cDNA molecules. Via MiXCR, TCRdb re-called the 5' RACE reads, giving one row per CDR3 protein. The sample has about 83,000 distinct CDR3 sequences; around 15% are singletons. Study-wide points: Matching with VDJdb favored anti-spike CD8 responses (missing private and CD4 specificities).

In its sample, this clonotype was seen many times. What it recognizes is unknown. The TCR sequence derives from an adult who was a healthcare worker with PCR-confirmed SARS-CoV-2 infection or an uninfected control (not recorded which). This chain connects TRBV11-2 to TRBJ2-7; the D gene could be TRBD1 or TRBD2 (5 bases each). Input material: whole blood. The CDR3 region is CASSPGTVYEQYF. The CDR3 DNA sequence: TGTGCCAGCAGCCCCGGGACCGTCTACGAGCAGTACTTC.